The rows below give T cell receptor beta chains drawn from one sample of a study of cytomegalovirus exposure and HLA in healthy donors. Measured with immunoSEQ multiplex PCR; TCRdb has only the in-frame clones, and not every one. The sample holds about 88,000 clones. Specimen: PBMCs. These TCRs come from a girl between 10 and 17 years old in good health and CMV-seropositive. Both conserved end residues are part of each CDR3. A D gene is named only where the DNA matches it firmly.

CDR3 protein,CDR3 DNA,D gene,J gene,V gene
CASSPLSVSNTGELFF,TGTGCCAGCAGCCCACTCAGCGTATCGAACACCGGGGAGCTGTTTTTT,NA,TRBJ2-2,TRBV7-9
CASSPPSLAKNIQYF,TGTGCCAGCTCACCACCGTCCTTAGCCAAAAACATTCAGTACTTC,NA,TRBJ2-4,TRBV18
CASSSRQGNSPLHF,TGTGCCAGCAGTTCCAGACAGGGTAATTCACCCCTCCACTTT,TRBD1,TRBJ1-6,TRBV6-5
CASSLYTLSLRGTQYF,TGTGCCAGCAGCTTATATACCCTCTCCCTACGAGGTACGCAGTATTTT,NA,TRBJ2-3,TRBV7-2
CASSLSGELSAYEQYF,TGTGCCAGCAGCTTGAGCGGGGAGCTTAGCGCCTACGAGCAGTACTTC,TRBD2,TRBJ2-7,TRBV5-4
CASSAGQNSPLHF,TGTGCCAGCAGCGCAGGACAGAATTCACCCCTCCACTTT,NA,TRBJ1-6,TRBV5-5
CASSKRGKENEKLFF,TGCGCCAGCAGCAAAAGAGGGAAGGAAAATGAAAAACTGTTTTTT,NA,TRBJ1-4,TRBV4-3
CASSGEGAYNTPYGYTF,TGTGCCAGCAGTGGCGAGGGGGCGTACAATACTCCCTATGGCTACACCTTC,TRBD1,TRBJ1-2,TRBV2
CASSAYAGGVEELFF,TGTGCCAGCAGCGCATATGCCGGGGGGGTCGAGGAGCTGTTTTTT,TRBD2,TRBJ2-2,TRBV7-3
CATSRGAQGQPQHF,TGTGCCACCAGCAGGGGGGCGCAGGGTCAGCCCCAGCATTTT,TRBD1,TRBJ1-5,TRBV19
CASSPRTGTYEQYF,TGTGCCAGCTCACCTCGGACTGGGACCTACGAGCAGTACTTC,NA,TRBJ2-7,TRBV18
CASSQLAGGDNEQFF,TGTGCCAGCAGCCAACTAGCGGGGGGCGACAATGAGCAGTTCTTC,TRBD2,TRBJ2-1,TRBV4-2
CASSQSAGAVAYEQYF,TGCGCCAGCAGCCAAAGCGCGGGGGCCGTCGCCTACGAGCAGTACTTC,NA,TRBJ2-7,TRBV5-1
CASSFRDRAAEAFF,TGTGCCAGCAGCTTTCGGGACAGGGCCGCTGAAGCTTTCTTT,TRBD1,TRBJ1-1,TRBV5-4
CASVGVRGQSGEQFF,TGTGCCAGCGTTGGGGTTAGGGGACAGAGCGGTGAGCAGTTCTTC,TRBD1,TRBJ2-1,TRBV6-5